These 7 T cell receptor beta chains came from one sample sequenced in a study of monozygotic twins with inflammatory bowel disease. TCRdb re-called the 5' RACE reads and shows each CDR3 protein once, DNA omitted. Listed are around 380,000 distinct CDR3 sequences; roughly 2.5% falls within the top ten. The sequencing input was blood. These receptors were taken from a human donor with ulcerative colitis or Crohn's disease, or a healthy co-twin of an affected twin (not recorded which).

V usage is TRBV20-1 and J usage is TRBJ2-1; without DNA, the TCRdb call of TRBD2 cannot be checked. This CDR3 comprises 14 residues. The V gene's germline CDR1 is DFQATT and CDR2 SNEGSKA (reference sequence). CDR3 loop: CSAPTSGGVNEQFF.

Here the CDR3 reads CASSRPTGRGYTF. V usage is TRBV3-1 and J usage is TRBJ1-2; without DNA, the TCRdb call of TRBD1 cannot be checked. Germline V gene data show CDR1 as LGHDT and CDR2 as YNNKEL (reference sequence). The CDR3 extends over 13 amino acids.

This chain connects TRBV20-1 to TRBJ1-4; absent DNA, TCRdb's TRBD1 call cannot be checked. This CDR3 is built from 15 residues. The germline V gene encodes CDR1 DFQATT and CDR2 SNEGSKA (reference sequence). CDR3 sequence reads: CSAHRGGSANEKLFF.

J is TRBJ1-5 and V is TRBV6-1. Germline V CDR1 and CDR2: MNHNS, SASEGT. The CDR3 sequence is 15 residues long. The CDR3 protein is CASSEALPGRQPQHF.

The chain joins TRBV27 to TRBJ2-3; without DNA, the TCRdb call of TRBD2 cannot be checked. The CDR3 has 16 residues. CDR1 is MNHEY and CDR2 is SMNVEV in the germline V gene (reference sequence). The CDR3 protein is CASGGGSGSGTDTQYF.

The chain carries TRBV4-3 and TRBJ2-5; TCRdb calls TRBD2, which cannot be checked without DNA. CDR3 size: 14 residues. The germline CDR1 and CDR2 sequences are LGHNA and YSLEER. CDR3 loop: CASSQGLGTSGQYF.

This chain links TRBV7-2 with TRBJ2-3. The CDR3 sequence is 12 residues long. The germline V gene has CDR1 SGHTA and CDR2 FQGNSA. The CDR3 here is CASSFFSDTQYF.